The sequence of this TCR beta chain was determined in a study of T cell repertoires in cytomegalovirus infection. Study-level background: Matching HLA type and CMV infection were both indicated by public TCR beta signatures.

A note on this clonotype: What it binds is unknown.

TCRdb reprocessed the reads via MiXCR and lists one record per CDR3 protein. The sample lists some 800,000 distinct CDR3 sequences, under 35% seen once, with under 15% in the top ten. Germline values: CDR1 MNHEY, CDR2 SVGAGI. Trimming took 5 bases from V and 7 from J, leaving 12 bases between them. The CDR3 extends over 13 amino acids. Study outcomes and limitations: CMV carriers with the relevant HLA were identified by cumulative public TCR beta family frequency. CMV-specific HLA-C-restricted TCR beta clonotypes dominated the ex vivo response.

The rearrangement joins TRBV6-5 to TRBJ2-1; weak D call: TRBD2 (5 bases). This sample comprised cultured CD8+ T cells from PBMCs, obtained from culture after CMV antigen stimulation. This clonotype was sampled from a human donor in good health (CMV status not recorded). Some clones in this sample may be carry-over from other donors' samples. The chain's CDR3 is CASSRTPGNEQFF. The CDR3 DNA follows: TGTGCCAGCAGTAGGACCCCGGGGAATGAGCAGTTCTTC.